A single sample is the source of the 30 T cell receptor beta chains below, sequenced in a study of lymphopenia after photon versus proton radiotherapy. The repertoire was sequenced with immunoSEQ multiplex PCR; TCRdb's copy has only in-frame clones and lacks some. The top ten hold over 9% of the sample, which has about 40,000 clones, about 82% seen once. The material was peripheral blood, obtained from a patient treated with proton-based radiotherapy. The receptors come from a woman aged 70-85 years with pancreatic cancer. Some clones in this sample may be carry-over from other donors' samples.

The J gene is TRBJ2-7, the V gene TRBV10-1, with D uncertain. The CDR3 has 14 amino acids. CDR1 and CDR2 (germline): WNHNN, SYGVQD (reference sequence). V gave up 0 bases and J gave up 5 bases, with 11 bases separating them. The DNA of the CDR3 is TGCGCCAGCAGTGAGTCTTTTGGGGTAAACGAGCAGTACTTC. It encodes CASSESFGVNEQYF.

This clone came up once. This chain connects TRBV5-1 to TRBJ2-7; 8 bases are shared with TRBD2. The CDR3 contains 14 residues. Germline CDR1 and CDR2: SGHRS and YFSETQ. Losses at the gene ends were 3 bases for V and 4 bases for J; bases not matched to a gene: 6. The chain's CDR3 is CASSSSGSGYEQYF. The DNA of the CDR3 is TGCGCCAGCAGCTCCAGCGGGAGCGGGTACGAGCAGTACTTC.

The chain combines TRBV6-4 with TRBJ1-5; D remains unclear. This CDR3 spans 14 amino acids. CDR1 and CDR2 (germline): MRHNA, SNTAGT. V lost 2 bases and J lost 2, with 7 bases in between. CDR3 sequence: CASSDVRGNQPQHF. The CDR3, as DNA: TGTGCCAGCAGTGACGTCCGGGGCAATCAGCCCCAGCATTTT.

This sequence joins TRBV5-1 and TRBJ1-4; unclear D gene. The CDR3 has 13 residues. Per the germline V gene, CDR1 is SGHRS and CDR2 is YFSETQ. V was shortened by 2 bases and J by 8 bases, with 10 bases between the two germline ends. The CDR3 reads CASSLEDGEKLFF. The CDR3 DNA reads as TGCGCCAGCAGCTTAGAGGACGGGGAAAAACTGTTTTTT.

The chain employs TRBV27 and TRBJ1-1, with D possibly matching TRBD1 (5 bases). Germline V CDR1 and CDR2: MNHEY, SMNVEV (reference sequence). This CDR3 spans 15 amino acids. The V end lost 5 bases, the J end lost 3 bases, and 16 bases lay between the germline ends. The CDR3 DNA reads TGTGCCAGCAGTCCGGGGCCTACTTGGGACACTGAAGCTTTCTTT. This translates into CASSPGPTWDTEAFF.

The genes are TRBV11-3 and TRBJ2-1; D is perhaps TRBD2 (5 bases). V was trimmed by 4 bases and J by 10 bases, leaving 14 bases between them. CDR3 length: 13 amino acids. The germline CDR1 and CDR2 sequences are SGHNT and YENEEA. The CDR3 DNA reads as TGTGCCAGCAGCTCCGGACCCGAGCGGGAGCAGTTCTTC. It codes for CASSSGPEREQFF.

The V gene is TRBV6-5, the J gene TRBJ2-2; D gene unclear. Per germline, CDR1 MNHEY and CDR2 SVGAGI. Trimming took 4 bases from V and 1 from J, leaving 7 bases between them. CDR3 length: 14 residues. CDR3 amino acids: CASSSAGNTGELFF. For the CDR3, the DNA is TGTGCCAGCAGTTCAGCAGGGAACACCGGGGAGCTGTTTTTT.

This rearrangement joins TRBV19 to TRBJ2-2; weak D call: TRBD1 (5 bases). V was cut by 3 bases and J by 4 bases, with 6 bases left in between. The CDR3 length is 13 residues. CDR1 LNHDA and CDR2 SQIVND come from the germline V gene (reference sequence). This CDR3 is CASSIRVTGELFF. The CDR3 DNA reads as TGTGCCAGTAGTATCAGGGTCACCGGGGAGCTGTTTTTT.

CDR3 DNA: TGCAGTGCCAGTATCTGGGAAAAACTGTTTTTT. Translation: CSASIWEKLFF. This chain connects TRBV20-1 to TRBJ1-4; D is unresolved. The V gene's germline CDR1 is DFQATT and CDR2 SNEGSKA (reference sequence). The CDR3 contains 11 residues. Trimming pared 6 bases from V and 8 bases from J, leaving 10 bases between.

The chain has TRBV28 and TRBJ1-2; 7 bases line up with TRBD1. From germline, CDR1 is MDHEN and CDR2 SYDVKM. CDR3 length equals 12 residues. The junction had 6 bases not matched to a gene; V was cut back by 4 bases and J by 10 bases. The DNA for the CDR3 is TGTGCCAGCAGTTCCGGGACAGAAGACTACACCTTC. It codes for CASSSGTEDYTF.

J is TRBJ2-1 and V is TRBV5-1; D unclear. The ends were cut back, 4 bases at V and 4 bases at J, with 12 bases in the middle. This CDR3 has 14 residues. Germline assignment: CDR1 SGHRS and CDR2 YFSETQ. CDR3 sequence reads: CASSTSTTYNEQFF. CDR3 nucleotides: TGCGCCAGCAGCACCTCGACAACGTACAATGAGCAGTTCTTC.

This clone was recorded a few times. The chain recombines TRBV28 with TRBJ1-2; D unclear. The CDR3 has 12 residues. In germline, CDR1 is MDHEN, CDR2 SYDVKM. V lost 8 bases, J lost 0 bases, and 7 bases lay in between. This CDR3 reads CASDQANYGYTF. CDR3 in DNA: TGTGCCAGCGACCAAGCTAACTATGGCTACACCTTC.

The chain combines TRBV11-2 with TRBJ2-7; a possible D gene is TRBD2 (5 bases). Germline assignment: CDR1 SGHAT and CDR2 FQNNGV. With 5 bases removed from V and 3 bases from J, the gap between germline ends came to 14 bases. CDR3 length equals 14 residues. In DNA, the CDR3 is TGTGCCAGCAGCCCTCAAAGCGGAGTCTACGAGCAGTACTTC. It codes for CASSPQSGVYEQYF.

The rearrangement joins TRBV27 to TRBJ2-5; TRBD2 might be the D (6 bases). CDR3 length: 13 residues. Germline V gene lookup returns CDR1 MNHEY and CDR2 SMNVEV (reference sequence). V dropped 5 bases and J dropped 3 bases, with 10 bases sitting between them. This chain's CDR3 is CASSPRLEETQYF. CDR3 bases: TGTGCCAGCAGTCCGCGACTAGAAGAGACCCAGTACTTC.

This chain joins TRBV19 and TRBJ2-5; 10 positions agree with TRBD1. CDR1 is LNHDA and CDR2 is SQIVND in the germline V gene (reference sequence). CDR3 length equals 15 residues. V trimming: 4 bases; J trimming: 1 base; junction bases outside the gene matches: 3. The CDR3 region is CASSRQGAAQETQYF. The CDR3 DNA is TGTGCCAGTAGTAGACAGGGGGCGGCCCAAGAGACCCAGTACTTC. Variable domain in full (rest from reference TRBV19 and TRBJ2-5): DGGITQSPKYLFRKEGQNVTLSCEQNLNHDAMYWYRQDPGQGLRLIYYSQIVNDFQKGDIAEGYSVSREKKESFPLTVTSAQKNPTAFYLCASSRQGAAQETQYFGPGTRLLVL.

The J gene is TRBJ2-7, the V gene TRBV5-6, with 12 bases identical to TRBD1. This CDR3 region has 15 residues. CDR1 and CDR2 (germline): SGHDT, YYEEEE. V was pared by 4 bases and J by 3 bases, with 5 bases of the junction left unmatched. In DNA, the CDR3 is TGTGCCAGCAGCCCGGGGACAGGGGGCAACTACGAGCAGTACTTC. This sequence encodes CASSPGTGGNYEQYF.

The rearrangement joins TRBV5-1 to TRBJ2-5, with 7 bases lining up with TRBD2. CDR3 length: 14 amino acids. V lost 4 bases to trimming and J lost 5 bases; unmatched junction nucleotides: 8. Germline CDR1 is SGHRS and CDR2 is YFSETQ. DNA of the CDR3: TGCGCCAGCAGCACCACTAGCGTGGGTGAGACCCAGTACTTC. Translated: CASSTTSVGETQYF.

V and J are TRBV10-1 and TRBJ1-5; the D is unclear. Trimming left V 0 bases short and J 9 bases short, with 9 bases between. Germline CDR1 is WNHNN and CDR2 is SYGVQD (reference sequence). This CDR3 contains 13 residues. CDR3 sequence reads: CASSESGSRPQHF. Here the CDR3 DNA reads TGCGCCAGCAGTGAGTCCGGTTCCCGGCCCCAGCATTTT.

This rearrangement joins TRBV9 to TRBJ2-3; D possibly corresponds to TRBD2 (7 bases). V lost 0 bases, J lost 2 bases, and 10 bases lay in between. The germline gives CDR1 SGDLS, CDR2 YYNGEE. The CDR3 loop spans 15 amino acids. The CDR3 is CASSVAGGATDTQYF. The CDR3 bases are TGTGCCAGCAGCGTAGCTGGGGGGGCCACAGATACGCAGTATTTT.

CDR3 bases: TGTGCCAGCAGTTTGGGACAGGGGGGGACAGATACGCAGTATTTT. Amino acid sequence: CASSLGQGGTDTQYF. The V and J genes are TRBV28 and TRBJ2-3; 11 bases fit TRBD1. With V trimmed by 3 bases and J by 3 bases, 2 bases remained unmatched. The CDR3 is 15 residues long. CDR1 and CDR2 (germline): MDHEN, SYDVKM.

The chain employs TRBV5-1 and TRBJ2-6; unclear D gene. Trimming stripped 0 bases from V and 0 bases from J, with 7 bases between. This CDR3 has 16 residues. The V gene's germline CDR1 is SGHRS and CDR2 YFSETQ. The CDR3 is CASSLALSSGANVLTF. CDR3 DNA: TGCGCCAGCAGCTTGGCGCTGAGCTCTGGGGCCAACGTCCTGACTTTC.

The chain employs TRBV27 and TRBJ2-4, with TRBD1 matching over 10 bases. V shed 3 bases, J shed 3 bases, and the junction held 8 bases outside the gene matches. Germline-derived CDR1 and CDR2 are MNHEY and SMNVEV (reference sequence). This CDR3 has 17 residues. CDR3 residues: CASSFLAGQGSKNIQYF. The DNA of the CDR3 is TGTGCCAGCAGTTTTTTGGCGGGACAGGGGAGCAAAAACATTCAGTACTTC.

The chain joins TRBV6-5 to TRBJ2-5; D not certain. CDR3 length: 11 amino acids. Trimming removed 7 bases from V and 7 bases from J, with 10 bases in between. Germline lookup yields CDR1 MNHEY and CDR2 SVGAGI. CDR3 protein: CASTEVGTQYF. The CDR3 DNA follows: TGTGCCAGCACTGAGGTCGGGACCCAGTACTTC.

A word on this clone: One end of the junction varies from germline; a read error may be responsible. The chain combines TRBV7-7 with TRBJ2-1; 7 bases match TRBD1. This CDR3 is 13 amino acids long. The germline CDR1 and CDR2 sequences are SSHAT and FNYEAQ (reference sequence). The CDR3 nucleotides are TGTGCTAGCAGCCTGGGACAGAACAATGAGCAGTTCTTC. Its protein product is CASSLGQNNEQFF.

The V gene is TRBV5-1, the J gene TRBJ2-1, with 9 nucleotides matching TRBD2. The germline gives CDR1 SGHRS, CDR2 YFSETQ. After removal of 4 bases from V and 9 bases from J, the junction contained 8 bases not matched to a gene. The CDR3 runs to 14 residues. The CDR3 bases are TGCGCCAGCAGCGTAGCGGGAGAGATGGGTGAGCAGTTCTTC. It specifies CASSVAGEMGEQFF.

This rearrangement joins TRBV19 to TRBJ1-5, with 7 bases identical to TRBD1. The CDR3 length is 13 residues. Per the germline V gene, CDR1 is LNHDA and CDR2 is SQIVND (reference sequence). The ends lost 6 bases at V and 7 bases at J; junction bases unmatched: 6. In DNA form, the CDR3 reads TGTGCCAGTAGAGACAGGGTCGGGCAGCCCCAGCATTTT. This encodes CASRDRVGQPQHF.

A remark on this clone: Distinct nucleotide sequences in the sample also encode this CDR3. The chain uses TRBV28 and TRBJ2-1; 13 bases are a match to TRBD2. The length of the CDR3 is 15 residues. V was clipped by 6 bases and J by 8 bases; unmatched bases: 7. CDR1 is MDHEN and CDR2 is SYDVKM in the germline V gene. In DNA, the CDR3 is TGTGCCAGCAGCCTACTAGCGGGAGGGCCTGATGAGCAGTTCTTC. Translated, it gives CASSLLAGGPDEQFF.

J is TRBJ1-6 and V is TRBV10-1, with 10 bases fitting TRBD1. V shed 6 bases and J 8 bases; nucleotides not matched to a gene: 7. This CDR3 region has 15 residues. In germline, CDR1 is WNHNN, CDR2 SYGVQD (reference sequence). The CDR3 protein is CASSPGQGLYSPLHF. Here the CDR3 DNA reads TGCGCCAGCAGCCCGGGACAGGGGTTGTATTCACCCCTCCACTTT.

The chain is built from TRBV4-1 and TRBJ2-7, with D tentatively TRBD1 or TRBD2 (5 bases each). Germline lookup yields CDR1 MGHRA and CDR2 YSYEKL. CDR3 length: 15 residues. The germline V and J ends were trimmed by 4 bases and 0 bases, with 13 bases remaining between them. The CDR3 nucleotides read TGCGCCAGCAGCCGCCCGGGACGTAGCTCCTACGAGCAGTACTTC. It yields the protein CASSRPGRSSYEQYF.

This chain joins TRBV12-5 and TRBJ2-1; no firm D call. This CDR3 has 14 residues. Trimming took off 5 bases at V and 6 bases at J, with 14 bases between the two ends. The germline CDR1 and CDR2 sequences are LGHNT and FRNRAP. The CDR3 DNA reads as TGTGCTAGTGGTGCTCCCGGCTACGGCAATGAGCAGTTCTTC. Translation gives CASGAPGYGNEQFF.